The rows below give T cell receptor beta chains drawn from one sample of a study of blood T cell repertoires in COVID-19. Produced via immunoSEQ multiplex PCR; TCRdb's table is partial and in-frame only. The repertoire holds some 380,000 clones, with 70% to 90% as singletons. Sequencing was done on a sample of PBMCs or T cells enriched from blood (not recorded which). The receptors come from a woman between 40 and 55 years old with acute COVID-19. The CDR3 runs from the conserved cysteine through the conserved F or W. A D gene is named only where the DNA matches it firmly. Some rows mark clone size as missing; the rest say once, few, many or name a class of expanded clone.

D: .; length: 13; size: .; V: TRBV30; J: TRBJ1-6; DNA: TGTGGGACAACTTTCTCCTATAATTCACCCCTCCACTTT; CDR3: CGTTFSYNSPLHF
D: TRBD1; length: 15; size: .; V: TRBV27; J: TRBJ2-7; DNA: TGTGCCAGCAGTTCGGGGGACAGGGCCTCCTACGAGCAGTACTTC; CDR3: CASSSGDRASYEQYF
D: TRBD1; length: 17; size: .; V: TRBV7-9; J: TRBJ2-4; DNA: TGTGCCAGCAGCCCTAGACCCTTGACAGGGTTAAAGGACATTCAGTACTTC; CDR3: CASSPRPLTGLKDIQYF
D: .; length: 12; size: .; V: TRBV12-3/TRBV12-4; J: TRBJ2-1; DNA: TGTGCCAGCAGTTTAGACTATTCAAAGGAGTTCTTC; CDR3: CASSLDYSKEFF
D: TRBD1; length: 16; size: .; V: TRBV6-1; J: TRBJ1-4; DNA: TGTGCCAGCAGTGAGGGGGGGACAGGGGGCGGTGAAAAACTGTTTTTT; CDR3: CASSEGGTGGGEKLFF
D: TRBD2; length: 16; size: .; V: TRBV6-4; J: TRBJ2-1; DNA: TGTGCCAGCAGTGACTCCACGGCAGCGGGGCCCAATGAGCAGTTCTTC; CDR3: CASSDSTAAGPNEQFF
D: .; length: 15; size: .; V: TRBV11-2; J: TRBJ2-7; DNA: TGTGCCAGCAGCTTAGTGGGCAGGGGGGACTACGAGCAGTACTTC; CDR3: CASSLVGRGDYEQYF
D: .; length: 16; size: .; V: TRBV11-1; J: TRBJ2-7; DNA: TGTGCCAGCAGCCTAGCACGACCCATAATACCCGGGGAGCAGTACTTC; CDR3: CASSLARPIIPGEQYF
D: .; length: 17; size: .; V: TRBV25-1; J: TRBJ2-6; DNA: TGTGCCAGCAGTGATTCGGACAGCCCCTCTGGGGCCAACGTCCTGACTTTC; CDR3: CASSDSDSPSGANVLTF
D: TRBD1; length: 17; size: .; V: TRBV5-1; J: TRBJ2-6; DNA: TGCGCCAGCAGCAGGGACAGGGCCCCCTCTGGGGCCAACGTCCTGACTTTC; CDR3: CASSRDRAPSGANVLTF
D: .; length: 14; size: .; V: TRBV10-2; J: TRBJ1-6; DNA: TGCGCCAGCAGTACGGAGACAGCTAATTCACCCCTCCACTTT; CDR3: CASSTETANSPLHF
D: .; length: 13; size: .; V: TRBV15; J: TRBJ1-1; DNA: TGTGCCACCAGCAGAGACAGAAACACTGAAGCTTTCTTT; CDR3: CATSRDRNTEAFF
D: .; length: 14; size: .; V: TRBV6-5; J: TRBJ2-3; DNA: TGTGCCAGCAGGACGGACAGAGGCACAGATACGCAGTATTTT; CDR3: CASRTDRGTDTQYF
D: TRBD2; length: 14; size: .; V: TRBV24-1; J: TRBJ2-1; DNA: TGTGCCACCAAAAATCGAGCGGGGCCAGATGAGCAGTTCTTC; CDR3: CATKNRAGPDEQFF
D: TRBD1; length: 15; size: .; V: TRBV2; J: TRBJ1-2; DNA: TGTGCCAGCAGCGAGACAGGGGACGTCTTTCGGGGCTACACCTTC; CDR3: CASSETGDVFRGYTF
D: TRBD1; length: 16; size: .; V: TRBV5-1; J: TRBJ2-1; DNA: TGCGCCAGCAGCTTGACGACAGGGGGCGCGAACAATGAGCAGTTCTTC; CDR3: CASSLTTGGANNEQFF
D: .; length: 14; size: .; V: TRBV30; J: TRBJ2-7; DNA: TGTGCCTGGAGCCCTGGGACTGTCACCTACGAGCAGTACTTC; CDR3: CAWSPGTVTYEQYF
D: TRBD2; length: 17; size: .; V: TRBV5-1; J: TRBJ2-3; DNA: TGCGCCAGCAGCGCGAGGGCTAGCGGGGGGCAAACAGATACGCAGTATTTT; CDR3: CASSARASGGQTDTQYF
D: .; length: 15; size: .; V: TRBV2; J: TRBJ1-6; DNA: TGTGCCAGCAGTGAACCCCGGGGAGATCGGTCACCCCTCCACTTT; CDR3: CASSEPRGDRSPLHF
D: .; length: 12; size: .; V: TRBV14; J: TRBJ1-1; DNA: TGTGCCAGCAGCCACACAGGCGCTGAAGCTTTCTTT; CDR3: CASSHTGAEAFF
D: TRBD1; length: 12; size: .; V: TRBV6-5; J: TRBJ2-7; DNA: TGTGCCTGCACCGACAGGGGATACGAGCAGTACTTC; CDR3: CACTDRGYEQYF
D: .; length: 14; size: few; V: TRBV27; J: TRBJ1-6; DNA: TGTGCCAGCAGTTTATCGAGCGGGAACTCACCCCTCCACTTT; CDR3: CASSLSSGNSPLHF
D: TRBD1; length: 17; size: .; V: TRBV5-1; J: TRBJ1-1; DNA: TGCGCCAGCAGCACCCGGGACAGGGGGCCCGTGAACACTGAAGCTTTCTTT; CDR3: CASSTRDRGPVNTEAFF
D: .; length: 15; size: .; V: TRBV27; J: TRBJ2-3; DNA: TGTGCCAGCAGTCCTTACTACGAAAGCACAGATACGCAGTATTTT; CDR3: CASSPYYESTDTQYF
D: .; length: 12; size: .; V: TRBV18; J: TRBJ2-7; DNA: TGTGCCAGCTCACCAGACGGGTACGAGCAGTACTTC; CDR3: CASSPDGYEQYF
D: .; length: 14; size: .; V: TRBV6-5; J: TRBJ2-2; DNA: TGTGCCAGCAGTTACGCGGGGAGCACCGGGGAGCTGTTTTTT; CDR3: CASSYAGSTGELFF
D: TRBD2; length: 13; size: .; V: TRBV2; J: TRBJ2-3; DNA: TGTGCCAGCAGTACCGGACTAGCGGGGGTCCGGGTATTT; CDR3: CASSTGLAGVRVF
D: TRBD1; length: 15; size: .; V: TRBV29-1; J: TRBJ1-5; DNA: TGCAGCGTTGCTGTCAGGGGGCTTGACAATCAGCCCCAGCATTTT; CDR3: CSVAVRGLDNQPQHF
D: TRBD2; length: 16; size: once; V: TRBV10-3; J: TRBJ2-5; DNA: TGTGCCATCAGTGCTCTAGCGGGGGATAATCAAGAGACCCAGTACTTC; CDR3: CAISALAGDNQETQYF
D: TRBD1; length: 14; size: .; V: TRBV5-4; J: TRBJ2-7; DNA: TGTGCCAGCAGCTCCCGGGACAGCGGTGGCAAGCAGTACTTC; CDR3: CASSSRDSGGKQYF
D: TRBD2; length: 17; size: .; V: TRBV19; J: TRBJ2-1; DNA: TGTGCCAGTAGTAAGACTAGCGGGGGGCTTACCTACAATGAGCAGTTCTTC; CDR3: CASSKTSGGLTYNEQFF
D: TRBD2; length: 17; size: once; V: TRBV4-2; J: TRBJ2-1; DNA: TGTGCCAGCAGCCAAGTAAACGGACTAGCGGCTGACAATGAGCAGTTCTTC; CDR3: CASSQVNGLAADNEQFF
D: TRBD1; length: 14; size: .; V: TRBV2; J: TRBJ1-2; DNA: TGTGCCAGCAGCCTCGGGACAGGGGGTAATGGCTACACCTTC; CDR3: CASSLGTGGNGYTF
D: TRBD2; length: 15; size: .; V: TRBV24-1; J: TRBJ2-5; DNA: TGTGCCACCAGTGATCCCGGTAGCGGGGAGGAGACCCAGTACTTC; CDR3: CATSDPGSGEETQYF
D: TRBD1; length: 17; size: .; V: TRBV5-6; J: TRBJ1-1; DNA: TGTGCCAGCAGCGCCGGGACAGGGGGATACATGAACACTGAAGCTTTCTTT; CDR3: CASSAGTGGYMNTEAFF
D: .; length: 12; size: .; V: TRBV24-1; J: TRBJ2-1; DNA: TGTGCCACCAGTGATTTCCTGGGGCGGCAGTTCTTC; CDR3: CATSDFLGRQFF
D: .; length: 14; size: .; V: TRBV25-1; J: TRBJ1-5; DNA: TGTGCCAGCAGTGAGAGTTATAGCAATCAGCCCCAGCATTTT; CDR3: CASSESYSNQPQHF
D: .; length: 12; size: .; V: TRBV6-5; J: TRBJ1-1; DNA: TGTGCCAGCACATCGCTGAGTGGTGAAGCTTTCTTT; CDR3: CASTSLSGEAFF
D: TRBD2; length: 15; size: many; V: TRBV4-2; J: TRBJ2-5; DNA: TGTGCCAGCAGCCAGGGCGGGGGGGCCAAAGAGACCCAGTACTTC; CDR3: CASSQGGGAKETQYF
D: TRBD2; length: 17; size: .; V: TRBV2; J: TRBJ2-3; DNA: TGTGCCAGCAGTGGCAGACTAGCGGGGGGGCTTGGAGATACGCAGTATTTT; CDR3: CASSGRLAGGLGDTQYF
D: .; length: 15; size: .; V: TRBV18; J: TRBJ1-2; DNA: TGTGCCAGCTCACCATTTGACAGAGCTAACTATGGCTACACCTTC; CDR3: CASSPFDRANYGYTF
D: .; length: 16; size: .; V: TRBV3-1/TRBV3-2; J: TRBJ1-1; DNA: TGTGCCAGCAGCCAAGCGGACTCCTACATGAACACTGAAGCTTTCTTT; CDR3: CASSQADSYMNTEAFF
D: TRBD1; length: 15; size: once; V: TRBV11-2; J: TRBJ1-1; DNA: TGTGCCAGCAGCTATAATACCGGGACAGGCGTTGAAGCTTTCTTT; CDR3: CASSYNTGTGVEAFF
D: .; length: 14; size: .; V: TRBV28; J: TRBJ2-3; DNA: TGTGCCAGCAGCCTTGACACCAGCACAGATACGCAGTATTTT; CDR3: CASSLDTSTDTQYF
D: .; length: 16; size: .; V: TRBV30; J: TRBJ1-4; DNA: TGTGCCTGGAGCCCCCAGGGTTTTCCAACTAATGAAAAACTGTTTTTT; CDR3: CAWSPQGFPTNEKLFF
D: .; length: 12; size: .; V: TRBV21-1; J: TRBJ1-5; DNA: TGTGCCAGCAGCAAAGGCGGTCAGCCCCAGCATTTT; CDR3: CASSKGGQPQHF
D: .; length: 13; size: .; V: TRBV5-5; J: TRBJ1-2; DNA: TGTGCCAGCAGCGAGATTCCAAATTATGGCTACACCTTC; CDR3: CASSEIPNYGYTF
D: TRBD1; length: 11; size: .; V: TRBV29-1; J: TRBJ1-1; DNA: TGCAGCGTCAGAACAGGGGGTGAAGCTTTCTTT; CDR3: CSVRTGGEAFF
D: .; length: 14; size: .; V: TRBV5-4; J: TRBJ2-5; DNA: TGTGCCAGCAGCCCCGCCCTCGGAGAAGAGACCCAGTACTTC; CDR3: CASSPALGEETQYF